This T cell receptor beta chain was observed in a study of T-cell memory formation after mild COVID-19. Each CDR3 protein gets one entry after TCRdb re-called the 5' RACE reads with MiXCR. Here the sample spans approximately 170,000 distinct CDR3 sequences, over 10% being singletons. This clonotype was found many times. The CDR3 length is 15 residues. Trimming shortened V by 3 bases and J by 5 bases, and 14 bases separated the two germline ends. Germline CDR1 and CDR2: SNHLY and FYNNEI. The sequence derives from a man aged 18 to 29 who had mild COVID-19 (a few samples of this study predate the infection). Cell type and time point are not known. The sample comprised PBMCs or a T cell subset sorted from them (not recorded which). The chain has TRBV2 and TRBJ1-5; tentatively, D is TRBD1 (5 bases). The CDR3 DNA follows: TGTGCCAGCAGTGATGTCGGGGGTAGTGATCAGCCCCAGCATTTT. Translation gives CASSDVGGSDQPQHF.